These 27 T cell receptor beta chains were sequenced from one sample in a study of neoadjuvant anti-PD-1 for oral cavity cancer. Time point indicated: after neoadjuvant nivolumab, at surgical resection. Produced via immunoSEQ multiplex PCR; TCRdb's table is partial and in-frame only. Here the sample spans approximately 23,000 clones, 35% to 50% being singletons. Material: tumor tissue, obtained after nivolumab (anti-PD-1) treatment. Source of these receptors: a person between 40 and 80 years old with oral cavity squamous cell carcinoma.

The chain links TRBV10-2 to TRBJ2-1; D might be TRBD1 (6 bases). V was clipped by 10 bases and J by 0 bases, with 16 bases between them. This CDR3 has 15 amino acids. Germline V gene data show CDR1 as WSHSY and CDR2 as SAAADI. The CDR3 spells CAILQGLSSYNEQFF. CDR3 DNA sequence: TGCGCCATACTCCAGGGGCTTTCCTCCTACAATGAGCAGTTCTTC.

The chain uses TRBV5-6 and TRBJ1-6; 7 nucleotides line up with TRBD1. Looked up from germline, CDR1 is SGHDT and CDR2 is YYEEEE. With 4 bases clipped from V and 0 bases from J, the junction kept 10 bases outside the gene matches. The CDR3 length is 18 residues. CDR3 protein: CASSDRARLSSYNSPLHF. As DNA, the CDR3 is TGTGCCAGCAGCGACAGGGCAAGGCTAAGCTCCTATAATTCACCCCTCCACTTT.

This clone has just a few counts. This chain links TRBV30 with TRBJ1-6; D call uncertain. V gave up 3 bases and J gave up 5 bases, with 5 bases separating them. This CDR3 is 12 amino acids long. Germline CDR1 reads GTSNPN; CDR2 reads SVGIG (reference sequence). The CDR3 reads CAWRDNNSPLHF. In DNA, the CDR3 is TGTGCCTGGAGAGATAATAATTCACCCCTCCACTTT.

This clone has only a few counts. CDR3 protein: CASSPEAFF. The DNA of the CDR3 is TGTGCCAGTAGCCCGGAAGCTTTCTTT. The chain carries TRBV19 and TRBJ1-1; D uncertain. The CDR3 runs to 9 residues. V lost 6 bases, J lost 8 bases, and 4 bases lay in between. CDR1 and CDR2 (germline): LNHDA, SQIVND (reference sequence).

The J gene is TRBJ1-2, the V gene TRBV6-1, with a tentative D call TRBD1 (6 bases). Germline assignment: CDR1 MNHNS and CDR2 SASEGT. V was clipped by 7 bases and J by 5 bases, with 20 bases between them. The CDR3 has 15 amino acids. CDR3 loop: CASIQRGDWRYGYTF. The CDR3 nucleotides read TGTGCCAGCATTCAAAGGGGGGACTGGAGGTATGGCTACACCTTC.

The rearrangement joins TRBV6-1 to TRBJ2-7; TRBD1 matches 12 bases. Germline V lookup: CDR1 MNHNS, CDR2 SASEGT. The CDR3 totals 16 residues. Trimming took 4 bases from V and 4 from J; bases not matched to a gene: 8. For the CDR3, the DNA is TGTGCCAGCAGTGCCTCCGGGACAGGGGGCGAGTACGAGCAGTACTTC. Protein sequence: CASSASGTGGEYEQYF.

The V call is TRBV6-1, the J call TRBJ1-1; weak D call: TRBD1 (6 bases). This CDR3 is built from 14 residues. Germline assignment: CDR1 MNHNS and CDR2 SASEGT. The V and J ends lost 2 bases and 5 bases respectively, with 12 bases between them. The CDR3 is CASSERQGWTEAFF. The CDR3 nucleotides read TGTGCCAGCAGTGAACGGCAGGGGTGGACTGAAGCTTTCTTT.

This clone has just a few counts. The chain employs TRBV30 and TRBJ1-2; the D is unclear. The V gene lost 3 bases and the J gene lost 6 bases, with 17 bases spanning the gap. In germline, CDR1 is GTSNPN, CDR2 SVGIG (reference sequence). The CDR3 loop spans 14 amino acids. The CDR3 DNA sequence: TGTGCCTGGAGCATCCAAGGACCGAACGATGGCTACACCTTC. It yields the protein CAWSIQGPNDGYTF.

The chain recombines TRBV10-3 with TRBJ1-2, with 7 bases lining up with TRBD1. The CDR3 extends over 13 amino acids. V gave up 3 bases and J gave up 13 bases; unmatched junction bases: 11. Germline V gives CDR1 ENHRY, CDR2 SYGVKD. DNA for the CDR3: TGTGCCATCAGTGAACAAGCCCCGACAGGGATCACCTTC. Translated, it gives CAISEQAPTGITF.

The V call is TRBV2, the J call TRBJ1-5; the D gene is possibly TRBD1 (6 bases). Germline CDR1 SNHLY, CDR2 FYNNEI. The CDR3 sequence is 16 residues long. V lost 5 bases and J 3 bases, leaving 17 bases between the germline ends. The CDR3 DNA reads TGTGCCAGCAGTACCATTACCGGGGGACACAATCAGCCCCAGCATTTT. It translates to CASSTITGGHNQPQHF.

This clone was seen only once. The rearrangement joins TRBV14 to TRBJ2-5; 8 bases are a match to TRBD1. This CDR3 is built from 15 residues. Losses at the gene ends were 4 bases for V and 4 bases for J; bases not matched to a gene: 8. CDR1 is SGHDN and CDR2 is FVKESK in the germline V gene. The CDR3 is CASSPDRGVGETQYF. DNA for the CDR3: TGTGCCAGCAGCCCCGACAGGGGAGTAGGAGAGACCCAGTACTTC.

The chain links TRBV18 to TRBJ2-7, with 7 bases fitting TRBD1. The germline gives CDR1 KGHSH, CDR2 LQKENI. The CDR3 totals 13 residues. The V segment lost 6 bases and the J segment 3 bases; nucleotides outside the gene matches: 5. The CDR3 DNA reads TGTGCCAGCTCTCCGACAGGGAACTACGAGCAGTACTTC. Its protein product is CASSPTGNYEQYF.

CDR3 in DNA: TGTGCCAGCAGCTTGAACCTAGGGGGGTCTAATGAAAAACTGTTTTTT. Translating it yields CASSLNLGGSNEKLFF. The rearrangement links TRBV7-2 to TRBJ1-4, with a weak D call TRBD1 (6 bases). Trimming stripped 3 bases from V and 3 bases from J, with 14 bases between. Germline lookup yields CDR1 SGHTA and CDR2 FQGNSA. The CDR3 totals 16 residues.

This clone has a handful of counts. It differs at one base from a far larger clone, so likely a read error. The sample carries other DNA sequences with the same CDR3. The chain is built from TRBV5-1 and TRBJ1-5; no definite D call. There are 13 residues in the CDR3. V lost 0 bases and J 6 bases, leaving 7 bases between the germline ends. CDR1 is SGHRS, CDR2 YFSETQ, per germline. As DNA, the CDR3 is TGCGCCAGCAGCTTGGCCGCAGCTCAGCCCCAGCATTTT. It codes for CASSLAAAQPQHF.

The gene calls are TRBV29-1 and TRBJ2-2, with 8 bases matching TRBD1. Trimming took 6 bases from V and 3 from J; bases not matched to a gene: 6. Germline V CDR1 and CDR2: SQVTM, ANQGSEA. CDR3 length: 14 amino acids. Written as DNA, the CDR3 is TGCAGCGTGATGGACAGGGAGCACACCGGGGAGCTGTTTTTT. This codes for CSVMDREHTGELFF.

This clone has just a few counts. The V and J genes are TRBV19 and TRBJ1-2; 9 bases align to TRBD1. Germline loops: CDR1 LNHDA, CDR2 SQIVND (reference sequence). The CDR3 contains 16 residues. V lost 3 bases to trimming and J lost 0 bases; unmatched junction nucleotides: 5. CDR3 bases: TGTGCCAGTAGTATCCGGACAGGGGCTACTAACTATGGCTACACCTTC. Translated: CASSIRTGATNYGYTF.

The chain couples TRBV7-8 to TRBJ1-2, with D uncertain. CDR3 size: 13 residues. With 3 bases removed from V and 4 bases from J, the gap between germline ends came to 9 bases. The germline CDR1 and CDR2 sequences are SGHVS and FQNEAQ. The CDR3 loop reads CASSLRKVYGYTF. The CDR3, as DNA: TGTGCCAGCAGCTTGAGAAAGGTCTATGGCTACACCTTC.

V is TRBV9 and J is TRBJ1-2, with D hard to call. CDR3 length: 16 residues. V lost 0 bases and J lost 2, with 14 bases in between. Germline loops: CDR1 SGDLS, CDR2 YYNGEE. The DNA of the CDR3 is TGTGCCAGCAGCGTAGATGGGAGGGAAAAGAACTATGGCTACACCTTC. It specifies CASSVDGREKNYGYTF.

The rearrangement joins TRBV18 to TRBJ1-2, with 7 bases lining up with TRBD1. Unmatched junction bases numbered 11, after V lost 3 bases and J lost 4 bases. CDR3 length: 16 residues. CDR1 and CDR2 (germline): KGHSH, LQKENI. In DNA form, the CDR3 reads TGTGCCAGCTCACCGGAGACAGGGAACTTTCGCTATGGCTACACCTTC. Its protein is CASSPETGNFRYGYTF.

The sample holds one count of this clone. The CDR3 coding sequence is TGTGCCAGCAGCTTAGGGGTGTCTGTCGAGACCCAGTACTTC. Translated, it gives CASSLGVSVETQYF. V and J are TRBV11-3 and TRBJ2-5; D is uncertain. The V end was cut by 1 base, the J end by 5 bases, with 11 bases between. Germline CDR1 is SGHNT and CDR2 is YENEEA. This CDR3 spans 14 amino acids.

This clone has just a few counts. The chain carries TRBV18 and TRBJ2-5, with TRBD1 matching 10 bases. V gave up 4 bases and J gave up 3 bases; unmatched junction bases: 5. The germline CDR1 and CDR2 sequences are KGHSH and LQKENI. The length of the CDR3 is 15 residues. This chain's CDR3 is CASSQRQGAEETQYF. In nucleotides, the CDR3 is TGTGCCAGCTCACAAAGACAGGGGGCCGAAGAGACCCAGTACTTC.

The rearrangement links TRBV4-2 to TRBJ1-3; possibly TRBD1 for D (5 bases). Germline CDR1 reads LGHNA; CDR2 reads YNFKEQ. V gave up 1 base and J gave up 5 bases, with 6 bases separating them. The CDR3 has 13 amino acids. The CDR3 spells CASSQGQRNTIYF. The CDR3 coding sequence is TGTGCCAGCAGCCAAGGACAGCGAAACACCATATATTTT.

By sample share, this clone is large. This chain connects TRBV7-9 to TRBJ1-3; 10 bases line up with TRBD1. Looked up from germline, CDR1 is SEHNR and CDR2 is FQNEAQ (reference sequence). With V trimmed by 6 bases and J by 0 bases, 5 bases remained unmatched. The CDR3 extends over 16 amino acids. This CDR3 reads CASSSRDRGSGNTIYF. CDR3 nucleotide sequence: TGTGCCAGCAGTTCCCGGGACAGGGGCTCTGGAAACACCATATATTTT. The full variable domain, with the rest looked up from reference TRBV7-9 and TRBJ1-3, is DTGVSQNPRHKITKRGQNVTFRCDPISEHNRLYWYRQTLGQGPEFLTYFQNEAQLEKSRLLSDRFSAERPKGSFSTLEIQRTEQGDSAMYLCASSSRDRGSGNTIYFGEGSWLTVV.

The CDR3 sequence: CASSQGPNQPQHF. The DNA for the CDR3 is TGTGCCAGCAGCCAGGGACCTAATCAGCCCCAGCATTTT. V is TRBV4-2 and J is TRBJ1-5, with D maybe TRBD1 (5 bases). Trimming shortened V by 3 bases and J by 4 bases, and 7 bases separated the two germline ends. The CDR3 has 13 residues. Germline V gene data show CDR1 as LGHNA and CDR2 as YNFKEQ.

Here the CDR3 DNA reads TGTGCCAGTAAGCCGGGGGGATCCTACGAGCAGTACTTC. Its protein is CASKPGGSYEQYF. The chain joins TRBV19 to TRBJ2-7; TRBD2 matches 7 bases. Germline CDR1 and CDR2: LNHDA and SQIVND (reference sequence). The trim removed 7 bases at V and 1 base at J, leaving 4 bases unmatched. The CDR3 consists of 13 residues.

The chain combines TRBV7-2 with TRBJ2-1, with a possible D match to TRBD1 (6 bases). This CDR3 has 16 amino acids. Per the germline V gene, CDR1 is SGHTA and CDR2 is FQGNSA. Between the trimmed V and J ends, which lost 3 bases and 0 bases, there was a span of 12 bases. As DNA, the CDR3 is TGTGCCAGCAGCTTCGGACAGCTCCCCTCCTACAATGAGCAGTTCTTC. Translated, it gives CASSFGQLPSYNEQFF.

CDR3: CASSLGQEGYEQYF. The CDR3 region has the DNA TGCGCCAGCAGCTTGGGGCAGGAGGGCTACGAGCAGTACTTC. The chain employs TRBV5-1 and TRBJ2-7; tentatively, D is TRBD2 (6 bases). In germline, CDR1 is SGHRS, CDR2 YFSETQ. The CDR3 totals 14 residues. Trimming took 0 bases from V and 3 from J, leaving 10 bases between them.